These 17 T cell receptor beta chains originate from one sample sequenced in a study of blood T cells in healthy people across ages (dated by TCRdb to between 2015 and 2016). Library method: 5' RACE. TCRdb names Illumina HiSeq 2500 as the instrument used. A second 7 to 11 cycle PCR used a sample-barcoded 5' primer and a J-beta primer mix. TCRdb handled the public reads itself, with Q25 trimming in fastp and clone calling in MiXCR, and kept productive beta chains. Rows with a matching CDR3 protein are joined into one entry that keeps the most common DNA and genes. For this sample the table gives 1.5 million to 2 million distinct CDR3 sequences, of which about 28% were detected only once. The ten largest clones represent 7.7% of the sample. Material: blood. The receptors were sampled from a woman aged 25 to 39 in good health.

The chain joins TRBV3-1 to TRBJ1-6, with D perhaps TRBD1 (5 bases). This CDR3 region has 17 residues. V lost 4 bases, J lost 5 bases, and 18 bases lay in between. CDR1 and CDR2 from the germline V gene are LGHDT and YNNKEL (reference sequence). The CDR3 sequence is CASSPTGPRGHNSPLHF. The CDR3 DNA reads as TGTGCCAGCAGCCCAACAGGACCACGAGGGCATAATTCACCCCTCCACTTT.

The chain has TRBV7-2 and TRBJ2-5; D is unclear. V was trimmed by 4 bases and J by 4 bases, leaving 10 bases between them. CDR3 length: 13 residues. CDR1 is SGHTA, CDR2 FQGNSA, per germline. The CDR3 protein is CASSSRAVETQYF. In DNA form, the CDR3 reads TGTGCCAGCAGCTCCCGGGCGGTAGAGACCCAGTACTTC.

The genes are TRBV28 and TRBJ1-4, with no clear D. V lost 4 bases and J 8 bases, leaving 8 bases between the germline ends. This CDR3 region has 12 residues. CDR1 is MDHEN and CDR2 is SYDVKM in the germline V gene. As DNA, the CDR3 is TGTGCCAGCAGTTCCCTTTCGGAAAAACTGTTTTTT. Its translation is CASSSLSEKLFF.

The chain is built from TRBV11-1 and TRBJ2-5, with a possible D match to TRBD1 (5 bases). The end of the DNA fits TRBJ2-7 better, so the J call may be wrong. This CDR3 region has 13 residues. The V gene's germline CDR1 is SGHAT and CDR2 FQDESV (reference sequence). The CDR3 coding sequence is TGTGCCAGCAGCTTCTCACAGGTTTTCGAGCAGTACTTC. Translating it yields CASSFSQVFEQYF.

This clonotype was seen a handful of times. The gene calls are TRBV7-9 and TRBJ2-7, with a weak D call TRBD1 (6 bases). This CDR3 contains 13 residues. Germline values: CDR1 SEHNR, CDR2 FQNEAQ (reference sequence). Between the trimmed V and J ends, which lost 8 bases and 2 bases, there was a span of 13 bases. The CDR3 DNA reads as TGTGCCAGCGGATCCGGGACAACCTACGAGCAGTACTTC. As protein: CASGSGTTYEQYF.

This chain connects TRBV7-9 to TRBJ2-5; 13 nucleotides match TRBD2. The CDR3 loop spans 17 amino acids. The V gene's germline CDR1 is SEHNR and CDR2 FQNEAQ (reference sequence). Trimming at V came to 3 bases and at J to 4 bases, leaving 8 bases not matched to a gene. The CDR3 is CASSFGTSGAWGETQYF. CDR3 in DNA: TGTGCCAGCAGCTTCGGGACTAGCGGGGCCTGGGGAGAGACCCAGTACTTC.

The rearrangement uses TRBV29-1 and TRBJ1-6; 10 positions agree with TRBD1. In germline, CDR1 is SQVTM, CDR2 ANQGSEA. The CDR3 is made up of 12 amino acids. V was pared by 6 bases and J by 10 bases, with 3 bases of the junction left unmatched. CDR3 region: CSVGTGVSPLHF. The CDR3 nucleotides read TGCAGCGTCGGGACAGGGGTCTCACCCCTCCACTTT.

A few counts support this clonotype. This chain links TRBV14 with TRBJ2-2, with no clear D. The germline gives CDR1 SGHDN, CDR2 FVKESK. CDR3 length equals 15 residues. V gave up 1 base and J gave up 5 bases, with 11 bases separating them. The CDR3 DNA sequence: TGTGCCAGCAGCCAAGTTAGCTTTGGAACCGGGGAGCTGTTTTTT. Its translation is CASSQVSFGTGELFF.

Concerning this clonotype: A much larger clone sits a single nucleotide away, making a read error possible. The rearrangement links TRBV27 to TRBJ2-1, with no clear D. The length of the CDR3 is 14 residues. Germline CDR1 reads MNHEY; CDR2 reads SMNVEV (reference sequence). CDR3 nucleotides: TGTTCCAGCAGTAGGCTAACGATCTACAATGAGCAGTTCTTC. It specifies CSSSRLTIYNEQFF.

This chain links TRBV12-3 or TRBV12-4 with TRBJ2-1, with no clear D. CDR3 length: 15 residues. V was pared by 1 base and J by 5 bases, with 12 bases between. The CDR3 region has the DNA TGTGCCAGCAGTTTAGATCGGTCCAGGCACAATGAGCAGTTCTTC. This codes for CASSLDRSRHNEQFF.

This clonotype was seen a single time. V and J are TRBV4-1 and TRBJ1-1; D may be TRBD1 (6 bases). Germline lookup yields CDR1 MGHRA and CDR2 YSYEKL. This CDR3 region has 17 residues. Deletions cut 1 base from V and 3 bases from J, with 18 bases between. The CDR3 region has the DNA TGCGCCAGCAGCCAAGGTCGAGGGGGGGGCTCGTACACTGAAGCTTTCTTT. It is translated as CASSQGRGGGSYTEAFF.

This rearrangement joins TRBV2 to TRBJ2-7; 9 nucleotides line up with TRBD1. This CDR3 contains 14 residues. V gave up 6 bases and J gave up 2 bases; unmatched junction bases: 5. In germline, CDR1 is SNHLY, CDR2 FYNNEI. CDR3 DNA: TGTGCCAGCAGGGGACAGGGCGGGCCCTACGAGCAGTACTTC. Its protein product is CASRGQGGPYEQYF.

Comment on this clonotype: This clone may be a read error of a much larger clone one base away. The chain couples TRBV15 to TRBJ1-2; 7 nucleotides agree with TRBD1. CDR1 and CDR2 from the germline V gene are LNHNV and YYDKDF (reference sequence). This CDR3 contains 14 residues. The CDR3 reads CDTSSSDRAYGYTF. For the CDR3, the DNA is TGTGACACCAGCAGCTCCGACAGGGCCTATGGCTACACCTTC.

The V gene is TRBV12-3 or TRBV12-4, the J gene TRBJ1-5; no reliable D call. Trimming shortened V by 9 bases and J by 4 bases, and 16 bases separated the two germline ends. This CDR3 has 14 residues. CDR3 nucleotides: TGTGCCAGTCGCAAAGGGCCAGATAATCAGCCCCAGCATTTT. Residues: CASRKGPDNQPQHF.

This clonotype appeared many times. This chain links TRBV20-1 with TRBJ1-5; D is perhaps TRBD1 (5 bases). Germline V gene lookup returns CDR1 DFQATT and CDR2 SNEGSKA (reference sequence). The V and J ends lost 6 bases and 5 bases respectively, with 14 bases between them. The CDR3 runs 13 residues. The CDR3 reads CSAMGQSDQPQHF. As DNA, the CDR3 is TGCAGTGCAATGGGGCAGTCAGATCAGCCCCAGCATTTT.

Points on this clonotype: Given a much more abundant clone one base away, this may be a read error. The CDR3 sequence: CASSGDRDPPLHF. CDR3 DNA: TGTGCCAGCAGCGGGGACAGGGATCCACCCCTCCACTTT. The genes are TRBV9 and TRBJ1-6, with TRBD1 matching over 9 bases. CDR1 and CDR2 from the germline V gene are SGDLS and YYNGEE. The CDR3 has 13 amino acids. V was pared by 3 bases and J by 11 bases, with 3 bases of the junction left unmatched.

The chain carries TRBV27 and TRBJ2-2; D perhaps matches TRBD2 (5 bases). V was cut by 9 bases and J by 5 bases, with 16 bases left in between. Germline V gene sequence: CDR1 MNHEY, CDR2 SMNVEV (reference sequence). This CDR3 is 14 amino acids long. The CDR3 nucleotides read TGTGCCAGTCCTTGGCTCGGGAAGACCGGGGAGCTGTTTTTT. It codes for CASPWLGKTGELFF.